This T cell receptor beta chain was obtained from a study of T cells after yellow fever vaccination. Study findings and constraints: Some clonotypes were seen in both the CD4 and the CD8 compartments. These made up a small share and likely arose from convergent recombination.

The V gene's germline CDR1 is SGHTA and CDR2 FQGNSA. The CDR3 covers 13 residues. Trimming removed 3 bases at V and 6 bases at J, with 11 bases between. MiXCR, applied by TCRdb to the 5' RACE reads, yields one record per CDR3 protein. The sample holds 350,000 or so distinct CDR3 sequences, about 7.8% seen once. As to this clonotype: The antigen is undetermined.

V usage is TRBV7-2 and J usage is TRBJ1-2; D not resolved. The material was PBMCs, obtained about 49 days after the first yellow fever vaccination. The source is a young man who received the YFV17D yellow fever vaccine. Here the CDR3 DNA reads TGTGCCAGCAGCTTGTCGGCGGCGGATGGCTACACCTTC. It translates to CASSLSAADGYTF.